These T cell receptor beta chains were read from a single sample in a study of shared clonotypes between healthy human individuals. The table came from immunoSEQ multiplex PCR; TCRdb's copy has only in-frame clones and leaves some out. The repertoire has 780,000 or so clones, 72% of them found once; the top ten carry under 2%. The source material was memory CD4+ T cells sorted from blood. These receptors originate from a young woman in good health. CDR3s leave out the opening cysteine and the closing phenylalanine or tryptophan.

V	CDR3
TRBV6-1	ASSGYRAPVGTGELF
TRBV7-9	ASSLQGLAGGNEQF
TRBV5-1	ASSFFGTNTEAF
TRBV28	AGRRNTEAF
TRBV29-1	SVPLLADSSYNEQF
TRBV2	ASRQPEPYGYT
TRBV28	ASSRPGQYFYGYT
TRBV6-5	ASSQDSRVNEQF
TRBV19	ASSIGTAYGYT
TRBV19	ASRGGLAGGYEQY
TRBV27	ASTDVSLGTGELF
TRBV6-5	AIRLGGTDTQY
TRBV7-2	ASSLESYTQY
TRBV5-6	ASSLIRGQGRTDTQY
TRBV6-5	ASSEGPYEQY
TRBV7-2	ASSLSGRAFGELF
TRBV7-9	ASSLGQGNEQF
TRBV25-1	ASSRYRGRDTGELF
TRBV5-1	ASSDGTEGTEAF
TRBV5-1	ASSLQGNTEAF
TRBV5-1	ASSSWGASTDTQY
TRBV13	ASSTRGAITDTQY
TRBV5-1	ASSLAFLTDTQY
TRBV5-1	ASSSGGGTGVYEQY
TRBV2	ATGGKETQY
TRBV5-1	ASHGEYEQY
TRBV19	ASASGRAGWNEQF
TRBV5-1	ASSLSSAAISEAF